The clone carrying this T cell receptor (beta chain) was counted once. No antigen is known for it. Only CD45RO-negative cells positively selected for CCR7 counted as naive CD8 cells, so terminally differentiated effector memory CD45RA+ cells were excluded. Within Nashville, Tennessee resided all donors, each a Caucasian adult. The run depth of the assay was deep. Produced via immunoSEQ multiplex PCR; TCRdb's table is partial and in-frame only. The data contain 2 million to 2.5 million clones, 85% to 95% of them singletons. This record belongs to a study of shared clonotypes between healthy human individuals. About the study: The donor group consisted of a couple of women and three men, aged 18 to 49. General study results and limits: Naive subsets generally had larger estimated richness than memory subsets.

From germline, CDR1 is SGHDN and CDR2 FVKESK. The trim removed 4 bases at V and 6 bases at J, leaving 20 bases unmatched. The CDR3 covers 21 residues. The chain carries TRBV14 and TRBJ2-2; 13 bases are shared with TRBD2. This sequence originates from a young man in good health. Some clones in this sample may be carry-over from other donors' samples. Sequenced sample: naive CD8+ T cells from PBMCs. CDR3 amino acids: CASSPSEAGGLAGQWAGELFF. DNA for the CDR3: TGTGCCAGCAGCCCTTCGGAGGCAGGGGGACTAGCGGGACAGTGGGCCGGGGAGCTGTTTTTT.